A selection of T cell receptor beta chains follows, all from one sample in a study of TIL therapy for anti-PD-1-resistant metastatic lung cancer. The assay was immunoSEQ multiplex PCR, and TCRdb's table has in-frame clones only and misses some. The sample consists of about 52,000 clones, 65% to 80% of them appearing once. Sequencing used blood, obtained at baseline. The receptors here all came from a woman aged 25 to 80 with non-small cell lung cancer. Both conserved end residues are part of each CDR3. D genes are given only for firm matches. Some rows mark clone size as missing; the rest say once, few, many or name a class of expanded clone.

v_call,j_call,d_call,clone_size,cdr3_nt,cdr3_aa
TRBV4-2,TRBJ1-2,NA,NA,TGTGCCAGCAGCCAAGAAGATGCTGATAACTATGGCTACACCTTC,CASSQEDADNYGYTF
TRBV6-5,TRBJ1-2,NA,few,TGTGCCAGCAGTTACTCGAGTGGTGGCTACACCTTC,CASSYSSGGYTF
TRBV27,TRBJ1-1,NA,NA,TGTGCCAGCAGTTTATATGGGGGAGGGATCGCTGAAGCTTTCTTT,CASSLYGGGIAEAFF
TRBV5-4,TRBJ1-1,TRBD1,NA,TGTGCCACCCGAGGGGCAGGGGGCATGAACACTGAAGCTTTCTTT,CATRGAGGMNTEAFF
TRBV6-5,TRBJ2-7,TRBD1,NA,TGTGCCAGCAGTTACCCGGGACAGGGGGGCGAGCAGTACTTC,CASSYPGQGGEQYF
TRBV7-9,TRBJ1-1,NA,NA,TGTGCCAGCAGCTTGGACAGCCGGAACACTGAAGCTTTCTTT,CASSLDSRNTEAFF
TRBV11-2,TRBJ2-7,NA,NA,TGTGCCAGCAGCGCTGTTGGGGACAACCTCTACGAGCAGTACTTC,CASSAVGDNLYEQYF
TRBV27,TRBJ1-5,NA,NA,TGTGCCAGCAGGACGGGGGTGAGCAATCAGCCCCAGCATTTT,CASRTGVSNQPQHF
TRBV7-9,TRBJ1-4,NA,NA,TGTGCCAGCAGCTCTCTATCAGTTGCAACTAATGAAAAACTGTTTTTT,CASSSLSVATNEKLFF
TRBV19,TRBJ1-1,TRBD1,NA,TGTGCCAGTAGTATTCGACAGGGGACTGAAGCTTTCTTT,CASSIRQGTEAFF
TRBV27,TRBJ1-1,NA,NA,TGTGCCAGCAGAGGGGGGCCGAACACTGAAGCTTTCTTT,CASRGGPNTEAFF
TRBV27,TRBJ2-3,TRBD2,NA,TGTGCCAGCAGGGCTTTACTAGCGGCTAGCACAGATACGCAGTATTTT,CASRALLAASTDTQYF
TRBV5-1,TRBJ1-5,NA,few,TGCGCCAGCAGCTTCGATTCTGGAGCCCCCCAGCATTTT,CASSFDSGAPQHF
TRBV7-9,TRBJ2-1,NA,medium-sized,TGTGCCAGCAGCTTAGCTTCGAGGTTGAATGAGCAGTTCTTC,CASSLASRLNEQFF
TRBV6-5,TRBJ1-1,NA,few,TGTGCCAGCAGTTACTATCCCAGTCTGAACACTGAAGCTTTCTTT,CASSYYPSLNTEAFF
TRBV19,TRBJ2-3,NA,NA,TGTGCCAAAACAGGGGACTTCACAGATACGCAGTATTTT,CAKTGDFTDTQYF
TRBV6-1,TRBJ1-5,TRBD1,once,TGTGCCAGCACCGTGGGACAGGGGGACAATCAGCCCCAGCATTTT,CASTVGQGDNQPQHF
TRBV19,TRBJ1-6,NA,NA,TGTGCCAGTAGTTCCCTGTTGGATACGTCCTATAATTCACCCCTCCACTTT,CASSSLLDTSYNSPLHF
TRBV11-2,TRBJ2-5,TRBD2,NA,TGTGCCAGCAGCTTTGGGGTGGCGGGAGAAGAGACCCAGTACTTC,CASSFGVAGEETQYF
TRBV6-1,TRBJ2-2,NA,NA,TGTGCCAGCATCCCTCTCGGACCCGCCAGGGAGCTGTTTTTT,CASIPLGPARELFF
TRBV9,TRBJ2-5,NA,few,TGTGCCAGCAGCGTAGGAGGGGGGGGTCAAGAGACCCAGTACTTC,CASSVGGGGQETQYF
TRBV7-9,TRBJ1-1,NA,NA,TGTGCCAGCAGCCCGGCATCTGAAGCTTTCTTT,CASSPASEAFF
TRBV7-9,TRBJ1-1,TRBD1,NA,TGTGCCAGCAGCTTAGGCGGGACAGGTGAGAACACTGAAGCTTTCTTT,CASSLGGTGENTEAFF
TRBV19,TRBJ2-5,NA,NA,TGTGCCAGTAGTGCCGTTCGGGAAGAGACCCAGTACTTC,CASSAVREETQYF
TRBV19,TRBJ1-5,NA,NA,TGTGCCAGTAGTATGACAGTCAGCAATCAGCCCCAGCATTTT,CASSMTVSNQPQHF
TRBV5-4,TRBJ1-6,TRBD1,NA,TGTGCCAGCAGCAGGACCGGGACAGGGTATTCACCCCTCCACTTT,CASSRTGTGYSPLHF